This record covers a single T cell receptor beta chain. What this receptor recognizes is not known. Within one base of it there is no much larger clone, and no base qualities were kept. This sample was included in a study of cytomegalovirus exposure and HLA in healthy donors (dated by TCRdb to the late 2010s). Background for the entire study: An earlier analysis of approximately 640 of the donors reported about 290 Gb of sequence data and more than 90 million unique TCR beta sequences from 150 million to 200 million T cells. About 320 gigabases of sequencing data and 70 million to 85 million unique TCR sequences were included in an early release covering 550 to 650 HLA-typed donors. The genetic ancestry cluster associated with self-reported Caucasian donors included approximately 85% of the roughly 380 genotyped donors. The study aimed to test whether signatures of past pathogen exposure could be identified by cataloging public T cell receptors. The study used immunosequencing to profile the T cell repertoires of approximately 650 subjects and linked those repertoires to cytomegalovirus serostatus. Along with the approximately 650-subject first cohort, a separate validation cohort of approximately 110 different subjects was used. To predict cytomegalovirus infection status, the study brought together high-throughput TCR immunosequencing, statistical association of individual TCRs with disease status, and machine learning. A later analysis re-analyzed previously published TCR beta repertoires from 500 to 700 donors and added high-resolution HLA genotyping to study TCR occurrence patterns. Rather than drawing on any new phenotypic data, the later analysis identified candidate immune exposures from TCR beta sequences and the way those sequences occurred across donors. An earlier analysis of 587 of the donors applied high-throughput TCR beta sequencing to assess whether each TCR beta V gene segment acted as functional or pseudogenic. Donor age, sex, ethnicity and CMV serostatus were compiled together with the repertoire data. A later genetic analysis used genome-wide SNP genotypes for about 65% of the 666 donors, treating that subset as a discovery cohort. All discovery cohort repertoires had been generated on a single sequencing platform. Class I and class II HLA loci were covered by the typing at four-digit resolution. Typing coverage varied by locus: roughly 629-630 donors for A, B, C, DRB1 and DQB1; approximately 500 for DQA1; over 600 for DPA1; about 450 for DPB1. Several DR-DQ haplotypes were handled as single units for association and clustering, since linkage in the cohort was strong. On average, 235,054 unique TCR beta nucleotide sequences were sequenced per donor among 398 genotyped donors of the cohort, with roughly 19% of those sequences being non-productive. What the work shows at the level of the full study, not this receptor alone: In a later genetic analysis, a missense DCLRE1C variant was associated with V-gene and J-gene trimming of TCR beta chains, and the association was replicated in an independent cohort. A later analysis associated 16,951 TCR beta sequences with specific HLA alleles at a false discovery rate of 0.05. Over 15 rarely observed V segments, including chromosome 9 orphons, were excluded from the earlier analysis of a few hundred of the donors because counts were too low. According to a later analysis, parvovirus B19, influenza, CMV and Epstein-Barr virus appeared linked to several top co-occurrence clusters. Because HLA typing was unavailable for some donors at each locus, only the typed subset was used in association tests. The sequencing pipeline was judged likely to have produced a cluster of highly shared sequence variants as a technical artifact. The only immune exposure information available for the cohort was CMV serostatus. Only TCR beta chains were sequenced in this cohort, and the absence of alpha or paired-chain data limited detectable features. According to the authors, the approach could potentially be generalized to other disease states and immunological phenotypes. Compared with the roughly 700-donor mean, donors in an Asian-associated ancestry cluster had fewer N-insertions in productive TCRs, according to a later genetic analysis. According to a later analysis, most CMV-associated TCR beta chains appeared to be HLA-restricted, and the HLA associations seemed to be driven largely by CMV exposure. In a later analysis, the rate of TCR association differed among HLA loci, with DRB1 alleles having the most associated TCRs and HLA-C alleles having the fewest. In an earlier analysis of some 540 of the donors, most TCR beta V segments appeared in productive rearrangements about 87% or about 30% of the time, broadly matching IMGT annotations. Some IMGT-functional V segments, including TRBV6-2 and TRBV6-3, could not be told apart with the 87-base-pair reads, so those segments were excluded. Compared with equally common non-associated chains, HLA-associated TCR beta chains in a later analysis were more clonally expanded and had lower generation probabilities. A few of the identified cytomegalovirus-associated TCR beta chains were confirmed in vitro to be specific for cytomegalovirus antigens. The study listed 150 to 200 TCR beta chains as associated with cytomegalovirus. A further reported finding was that TCR beta sequences accurately predicted the HLA-A and HLA-B alleles for most subjects in the first cohort. Correlated functional status among segregating V segments might be attributable to linkage disequilibrium, but an unknown experimental factor could not be ruled out. Most TCR sequences were seen in very few donors, while some public TCRs were found in many individuals. Assigning TCR associations to individual alleles was difficult when HLA alleles, especially DR and DQ, strongly co-occurred. Presence/absence analyses assumed roughly uniform sequencing depth across donors, an assumption that may not hold. The classifier was reported to diagnose cytomegalovirus status with high specificity and sensitivity in both the original cohort and the validation cohort.

The CDR3 covers 13 residues, taking in both the cysteine and the phenylalanine. The only DNA kept is the CDR3, 39 bases in frame from the first base. V ends up 9 bases short and J 1 base short, with an unmatched junction base count of 4. For CDR1 and CDR2, the germline V gene lists MRHNA and SNTAGT. The cohort comprised 666 healthy bone marrow donors. Cohort members were all nominally healthy when sampled, although unrecorded immune exposures were likely present. The donor tested CMV seronegative and was one of the 352 seronegative cohort members. Every donor gave a peripheral blood sample, and the peripheral blood mononuclear cells from that sample were used for TCR beta sequencing. The Qiagen DNeasy Blood Extraction Kit was used to extract genomic DNA from the blood cell samples. Receptor libraries were prepared by the immunoSEQ multiplex PCR assay. For the multiplex PCR, a mixture combining 60 forward primers for TCR Vbeta segments and 13 reverse primers for TCR Jbeta segments was used. The CDR3 region of rearranged TCR beta genes was amplified from genomic DNA with a multiplex PCR assay. The Illumina HiSeq System was used to sequence the amplified TCR beta libraries as 87-base-pair reads. From the authors' description of their analysis: A later analysis tallied some 79 million unique TCR beta chains across the 600 to 700 repertoires, and approximately 11 million of those chains were shared by two or more donors. Raw reads were error-corrected and collapsed into unique sequences by a nearest-neighbor algorithm in which closely related sequences were merged to remove PCR and sequencing errors. Alignment of CDR3 sequences to IMGT reference sequences was used to assign V, D and J gene segments. For a sequence to be retained, at least a six-nucleotide match to both a V gene segment and a J gene segment was required. Rearrangements were called productive when the CDR3 lacked stop codons and stayed in frame with V and J; all others were non-productive. Following IMGT convention, CDR3 was defined as the stretch from the second conserved V-encoded cysteine up to the conserved J-encoded phenylalanine. The earlier analysis of roughly 590 of the donors excluded sequences that lacked an unambiguous match to a single V gene segment. An earlier analysis of a few hundred of the donors called V segments functional above 56.7% productive rearrangements and segregating when the between-donor standard deviation exceeded 5%. A statistical classification framework was built to diagnose cytomegalovirus status from the catalog of TCR beta chain sequences. In a later analysis, V and J genes were assigned by comparing TCR nucleotide sequences against IMGT/GENE-DB human TR gene sequences. Using the TCRdist pipeline, a later analysis assigned CDR3 sequences along with most-parsimonious VDJ recombination scenarios. A later analysis defined each TCR beta chain by its CDR3 amino acid sequence plus V-gene family, and excluded reads lacking a unique V-gene family. To address suspected cross-contamination and a sequencing artifact, a later analysis removed under 600 highly shared, low-generation-probability nucleotide sequences. A later analysis calculated a clonal expansion index for each public chain from normalized within-repertoire ranks of inferred template counts. In a later analysis, generation probabilities were computed with a VDJ recombination model fitted to out-of-frame rearrangements, and the resulting probabilities were checked against IGoR. A later analysis scored TCR-TCR, TCR-HLA and TCR-CMV co-occurrence with hypergeometric tests, applying a repertoire-size bias correction to TCR pairs. In a later analysis, false discovery rates were estimated by permuting HLA or CMV assignments 20 times. A later analysis grouped co-occurring TCRs with DBSCAN, adding TCRdist sequence similarity when clustering within HLA-allele-positive subsets. Repertoires with fewer than 30,000 or more than 120,000 public chains were left out of co-occurrence clustering, as were about 5 repertoires with anomalous nucleotide sharing. TCRdb provides this immuneACCESS table in a form limited to in-frame rearrangements. Some clones are lacking; in checked studies, under half of them reflect an unresolved V gene, and why the rest are absent is not known. Clone size and the V and J calls come from that table; the DNA yielded D and trimming. This sample has 120,000 to 150,000 clones in its table, and roughly 80% of those were observed once. The biggest ten clones account for 2.9% of the sample.

Sequences were obtained from PBMCs. The rearranged segments are TRBV6-4 and TRBJ1-1; the junction holds 8 bases that match TRBD1. The receptor comes from a woman younger than 45 in good health and CMV-seronegative. The nucleotides read TGTGCCAGTAGACAGGGGACGAACACTGAAGCTTTCTTT. Its product reads: CASRQGTNTEAFF.